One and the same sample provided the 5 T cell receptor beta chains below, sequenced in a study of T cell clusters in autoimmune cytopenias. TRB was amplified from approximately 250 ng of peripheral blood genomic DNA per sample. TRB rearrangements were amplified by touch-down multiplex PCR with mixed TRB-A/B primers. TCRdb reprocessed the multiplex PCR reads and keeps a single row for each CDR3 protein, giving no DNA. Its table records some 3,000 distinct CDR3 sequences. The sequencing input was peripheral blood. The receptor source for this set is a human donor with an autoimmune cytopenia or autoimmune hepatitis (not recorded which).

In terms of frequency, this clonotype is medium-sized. The CDR3 sequence: CASSYGAGLNQPQHF. The chain combines TRBV6-6 with TRBJ1-5; TCRdb calls TRBD1, which cannot be checked without DNA. This CDR3 is built from 15 residues. CDR1 and CDR2 from the germline V gene are MNHNY and SVGAGI (reference sequence).

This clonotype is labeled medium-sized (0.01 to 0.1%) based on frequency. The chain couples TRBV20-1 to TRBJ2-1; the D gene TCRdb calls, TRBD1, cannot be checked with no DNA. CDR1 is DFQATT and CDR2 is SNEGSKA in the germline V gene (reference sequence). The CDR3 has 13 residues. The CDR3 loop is CSAPLPGVSEQFF.

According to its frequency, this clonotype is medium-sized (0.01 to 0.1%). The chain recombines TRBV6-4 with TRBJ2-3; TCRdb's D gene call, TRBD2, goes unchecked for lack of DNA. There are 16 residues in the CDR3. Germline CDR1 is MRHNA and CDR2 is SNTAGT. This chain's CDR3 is CASSETSGGPTDTQYF.

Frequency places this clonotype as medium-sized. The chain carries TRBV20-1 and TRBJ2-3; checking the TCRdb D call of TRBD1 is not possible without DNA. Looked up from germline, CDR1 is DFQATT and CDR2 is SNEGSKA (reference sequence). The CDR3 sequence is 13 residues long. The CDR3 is CSAGGGSTDTQYF.

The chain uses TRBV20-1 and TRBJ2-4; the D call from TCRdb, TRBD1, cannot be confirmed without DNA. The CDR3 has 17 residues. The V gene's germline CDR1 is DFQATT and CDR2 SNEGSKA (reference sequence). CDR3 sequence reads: CSARTLLGGAGKNIQYF.